This record concerns one T cell receptor beta chain sequence. The source of the sample is a study of shared clonotypes between healthy human individuals. The method was immunoSEQ multiplex PCR; TCRdb's version includes in-frame clones alone and lacks a portion of them. The repertoire holds around 2.5 million clones, with 80% to 95% as singletons. Trimming removed 1 base at V and 7 bases at J, with 11 bases between. Germline V lookup: CDR1 MNHEY, CDR2 SMNVEV (reference sequence). This CDR3 region has 14 residues. The V and J genes are TRBV27 and TRBJ1-5; possible D gene TRBD1, 5 bases. The TCR sequence derives from a man aged 18 to 30 in good health. Some clones in this sample may be carry-over from other donors' samples. Sequenced: naive CD4+ T cells from PBMCs. Subset noted: CD45RA+ positively selected. This chain's CDR3 is CASSLWGVAQPQHF. The CDR3, as DNA: TGTGCCAGCAGTTTATGGGGGGTCGCGCAGCCCCAGCATTTT.